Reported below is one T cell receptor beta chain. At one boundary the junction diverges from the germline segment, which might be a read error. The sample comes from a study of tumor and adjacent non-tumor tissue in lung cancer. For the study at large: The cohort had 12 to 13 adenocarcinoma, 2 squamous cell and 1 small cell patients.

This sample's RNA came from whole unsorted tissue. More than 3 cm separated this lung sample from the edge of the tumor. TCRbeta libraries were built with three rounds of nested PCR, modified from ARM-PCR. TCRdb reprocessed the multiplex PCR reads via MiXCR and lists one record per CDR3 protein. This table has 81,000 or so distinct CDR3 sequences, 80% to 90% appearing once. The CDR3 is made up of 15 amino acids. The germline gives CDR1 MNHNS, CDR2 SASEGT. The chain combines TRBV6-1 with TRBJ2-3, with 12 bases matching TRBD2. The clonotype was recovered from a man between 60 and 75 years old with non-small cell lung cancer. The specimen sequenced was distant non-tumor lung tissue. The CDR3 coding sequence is TGTGTCAGCAGTGAAGCTAGCGGGGGGGCAGATACGCAGTATTTC. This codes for CVSSEASGGADTQYF.